The subject of this entry is one TCR beta chain. Measured with immunoSEQ multiplex PCR; TCRdb has only the in-frame clones, and not every one. Altogether about 41,000 clones are present, approximately 90% being singletons, with the ten largest covering about 5.3%. Between the trimmed V and J ends, which lost 0 bases and 0 bases, there was a span of 8 bases. This CDR3 has 15 amino acids. CDR1 LNHNV and CDR2 YYDKDF come from the germline V gene (reference sequence). The data belong to a study of blood T cell repertoires in COVID-19. Sequenced material: peripheral blood. This chain links TRBV15 with TRBJ1-1; D may be TRBD1 (6 bases). The receptor comes from a human donor in a cohort sampled during active COVID-19. The CDR3 loop reads CATSRDKGVNTEAFF. In DNA, the CDR3 is TGTGCCACCAGCAGAGATAAGGGGGTGAACACTGAAGCTTTCTTT.